The clone carrying this T cell receptor (beta chain) was seen ten or more times. A 3' RACE protocol on RNA, with unique molecular identifiers, produced the TCR library. TCRdb reprocessed the 3' RACE reads with MiXCR, giving one entry per CDR3 protein. Here the sample spans around 50,000 distinct CDR3 sequences, more than 3.5% being singletons. Treatment denoted: PENTA 11 planned treatment interruption arm or continuous ART arm. The V end was cut by 4 bases, the J end by 4 bases, with 14 bases between. This CDR3 has 15 residues. CDR1 is SGHRS, CDR2 YFSETQ, per germline. The data derive from a study of HIV-infected children after antiretroviral therapy interruption.

The sequence came from a pool of human donors with HIV. V gene TRBV5-1 combines with J gene TRBJ1-4; weak D call: TRBD1 (6 bases). The source material was CD45RA+ CD4+ T cells from PBMCs, pooled from several time points, sampled from a donor given antiretroviral therapy, either interrupted or continuous. The subset denotes: naive CD4+ CD45RA+ CD45RO- T cells. CDR3 DNA: TGCGCCAGCAGCGGATACCCGGACAGTAATGAAAAACTGTTTTTT. It specifies CASSGYPDSNEKLFF.